This entry lists 22 T cell receptor beta chains sequenced from one sample in a study of T cells in Graves' hyperthyroidism and ophthalmopathy. Amplification of TCR beta CDR3 regions used RNA as the template. Primed by the HTBI set, a first-round RT-PCR was run on the TCR CDR3. TCRdb re-called the multiplex PCR reads through MiXCR, storing one row per CDR3 protein. Of around 500,000 distinct CDR3 sequences in the sample, approximately 14% were seen once. The sample comprised blood. The receptors stem from a woman aged 40 to 49 with Graves' hyperthyroidism.

This clonotype was seen at least ten times. This chain links TRBV6-1 with TRBJ2-7; 8 bases map to TRBD1. CDR1 MNHNS and CDR2 SASEGT come from the germline V gene. Trimming removed 5 bases from V and 5 bases from J; junction bases left unmatched: 14. The CDR3 sequence is 16 residues long. CDR3 residues: CASSYQLDRVGHEQYF. The CDR3 DNA follows: TGTGCCAGCAGTTACCAACTGGACAGGGTGGGTCACGAGCAGTACTTC.

At least ten counts were recorded for this clonotype. The chain recombines TRBV5-1 with TRBJ2-7, with D possibly matching TRBD2 (7 bases). Trimming left V 4 bases short and J 0 bases short, with 17 bases between. The CDR3 length is 16 residues. Germline V gene data show CDR1 as SGHRS and CDR2 as YFSETQ. CDR3 bases: TGCGCCAGCAGCCCCGAGGGGGGGGCTTTCTCCTACGAGCAGTACTTC. This gives the protein CASSPEGGAFSYEQYF.

This clonotype was detected a few times. V and J are TRBV27 and TRBJ1-3; tentative D call: TRBD1 (5 bases). V lost 7 bases and J 2 bases, leaving 6 bases between the germline ends. The CDR3 length is 12 residues. In germline, CDR1 is MNHEY, CDR2 SMNVEV (reference sequence). CDR3 bases: TGTGCCAGCAAGGGGCCTGGAAACACCATATATTTT. It encodes CASKGPGNTIYF.

This clonotype showed up many times. V gene TRBV3-1 combines with J gene TRBJ1-6; 7 positions agree with TRBD1. The CDR3 length is 14 residues. Germline values: CDR1 LGHDT, CDR2 YNNKEL (reference sequence). V dropped 4 bases and J dropped 7; count of bases not matched to a gene: 4. The CDR3 sequence: CASSPRDRNSPLHF. The CDR3 nucleotides are TGTGCCAGCAGCCCAAGGGACAGAAATTCACCCCTCCACTTT. The whole variable domain, remainder taken from reference TRBV3-1 and TRBJ1-6, is DTAVSQTPKYLVTQMGNDKSIKCEQNLGHDTMYWYKQDSKKFLKIMFSYNNKELIINETVPNRFSPKSPDKAHLNLHINSLELGDSAVYFCASSPRDRNSPLHFGNGTRLTVT.

At least ten counts were recorded for this clonotype. The V gene is TRBV11-1, the J gene TRBJ2-3, with D possibly matching TRBD2 (6 bases). Germline V lookup: CDR1 SGHAT, CDR2 FQDESV (reference sequence). V dropped 5 bases and J dropped 0 bases, with 15 bases sitting between them. There are 16 residues in the CDR3. The CDR3 here is CASSGLAITSTDTQYF. CDR3 DNA sequence: TGTGCCAGCAGCGGCCTAGCGATCACTAGCACAGATACGCAGTATTTT.

A note on this clonotype: One base away lies a much larger clone, so this may be a sequencing read error. The chain links TRBV5-1 to TRBJ2-3; 10 bases are shared with TRBD2. This CDR3 region has 19 residues. Germline CDR1 reads SGHRS; CDR2 reads YFSETQ. J was trimmed by 2 bases and V by 2 bases; bases with no gene match: 14. The CDR3 loop reads CASSFELAGFTPSTDTQYF. The CDR3 region has the DNA TGCGCCAGCAGCTTCGAACTAGCGGGATTTACCCCTTCCACAGATACGCAGTATTTT.

With respect to this clonotype: It may be a read error: a sequence one base away is much more abundant. V gene TRBV6-1 combines with J gene TRBJ1-2, with D hard to call. V was pared by 3 bases and J by 4 bases, with 18 bases between. The CDR3 length is 16 residues. CDR1 is MNHNS, CDR2 SASEGT, per germline. CDR3 loop: CASSDQIVGRTYGYTF. Written as DNA, the CDR3 is TGTGCCAGCAGTGATCAAATTGTAGGCAGAACCTATGGCTACACCTTC.

The chain is built from TRBV12-3 or TRBV12-4 and TRBJ2-1; D possibly matches TRBD1 or TRBD2 (6 bases each). The ends were cut back, 6 bases at V and 5 bases at J, with 14 bases in the middle. The CDR3 consists of 14 residues. CDR3 nucleotides: TGTGCCAGCAGCCCCGGGGGCGGCCACAATGAGCAGTTCTTC. This translates into CASSPGGGHNEQFF.

This clonotype was counted ten times or more. CDR3 sequence (DNA): TGTGCCAGCAGTGTCCAGGGGCTTTCCTACGAGCAGTACTTC. Translation: CASSVQGLSYEQYF. The V call is TRBV2, the J call TRBJ2-7; D perhaps matches TRBD1 (6 bases). Germline V CDR1 and CDR2: SNHLY, FYNNEI. This CDR3 region has 14 residues. V lost 4 bases and J lost 1, with 11 bases in between.

This clonotype was observed once. V is TRBV27 and J is TRBJ2-7; D uncertain. The CDR3 is 13 amino acids. Germline V gives CDR1 MNHEY, CDR2 SMNVEV (reference sequence). Deletions cut 7 bases from V and 2 bases from J, with 12 bases between. The CDR3 nucleotides read TGTGCCAGCAAGGGTAACAGCGCCTACGAGCAGTACTTC. Amino acids: CASKGNSAYEQYF.

The rearrangement uses TRBV14 and TRBJ2-7, with 12 positions matching TRBD2. CDR1 SGHDN and CDR2 FVKESK come from the germline V gene. Trimming removed 1 base from V and 3 bases from J; junction bases left unmatched: 7. CDR3 length equals 17 residues. The CDR3 sequence: CASSQASGRADRYEQYF. The CDR3, as DNA: TGTGCCAGCAGCCAAGCTAGCGGGAGGGCCGACCGCTACGAGCAGTACTTC.

This clonotype occurred many times. This chain links TRBV6-1 with TRBJ1-4, with D unresolved. CDR1 and CDR2 (germline): MNHNS, SASEGT. The V and J ends lost 6 bases and 8 bases respectively, with 16 bases between them. CDR3 length equals 14 residues. CDR3 loop: CASSPLDGREKLFF. The CDR3 DNA sequence: TGTGCCAGCAGCCCACTAGATGGGCGGGAAAAACTGTTTTTT.

This clonotype was seen repeatedly, ten times or more. The rearrangement uses TRBV2 and TRBJ1-5; D gene ambiguous. Germline V lookup: CDR1 SNHLY, CDR2 FYNNEI. V dropped 6 bases and J dropped 2 bases, with 11 bases sitting between them. CDR3 length: 14 amino acids. Here the CDR3 reads CASSVIGGNQPQHF. CDR3 DNA sequence: TGTGCCAGCAGCGTGATCGGGGGCAATCAGCCCCAGCATTTT. Supplemented by reference TRBV2 and TRBJ1-5, the full variable domain reads EPEVTQTPSHQVTQMGQEVILRCVPISNHLYFYWYRQILGQKVEFLVSFYNNEISEKSEIFDDQFSVERPDGSNFTLKIRSTKLEDSAMYFCASSVIGGNQPQHFGDGTRLSIL.

This clonotype has only one observation. This sequence may be a read error, since a much larger clone differs from it by one base. No conserved phenylalanine or tryptophan ends this CDR3, so it is likely a read error. The V call is TRBV20-1, the J call TRBJ2-1; D not resolved. CDR3 size: 16 residues. V gave up 0 bases and J gave up 0 bases, with 12 bases separating them. Germline V CDR1 and CDR2: DFQATT, SNEGSKA (reference sequence). For the CDR3, the DNA is TGCAGTGCTAGAGATGTGGACCTAAGCTCCTACAATGAGCAGTTCCTC. This codes for CSARDVDLSSYNEQFL.

This clonotype has ten or more counts. This rearrangement joins TRBV27 to TRBJ2-1, with 9 positions matching TRBD1. V was pared by 4 bases and J by 5 bases, with 12 bases of the junction left unmatched. Germline V gives CDR1 MNHEY, CDR2 SMNVEV (reference sequence). The CDR3 is 17 residues long. The CDR3 DNA sequence: TGTGCCAGCAGTTCGATCCGGGACAGGGTAGCCCACAATGAGCAGTTCTTC. Protein: CASSSIRDRVAHNEQFF.

This clonotype appeared many times. V usage is TRBV5-4 and J usage is TRBJ2-3; D is ambiguous. This CDR3 spans 12 amino acids. The V and J ends lost 1 base and 5 bases respectively, with 5 bases between them. Germline V gene lookup returns CDR1 SGHNT and CDR2 YYREEE (reference sequence). The CDR3 DNA sequence: TGTGCCAGCAGCTTGTTCCTAGATACGCAGTATTTT. This codes for CASSLFLDTQYF.

There are many counts of this clonotype. The genes are TRBV2 and TRBJ2-3; 11 bases are shared with TRBD2. The germline gives CDR1 SNHLY, CDR2 FYNNEI. With V trimmed by 8 bases and J by 3 bases, 10 bases remained unmatched. CDR3 length: 16 amino acids. The CDR3 is CASQFTSGSGTDTQYF. The CDR3 DNA sequence: TGTGCCAGCCAATTTACTAGCGGGAGTGGGACAGATACGCAGTATTTT. Filled out from reference TRBV2 and TRBJ2-3, the complete variable domain reads EPEVTQTPSHQVTQMGQEVILRCVPISNHLYFYWYRQILGQKVEFLVSFYNNEISEKSEIFDDQFSVERPDGSNFTLKIRSTKLEDSAMYFCASQFTSGSGTDTQYFGPGTRLTVL.

In its sample, this clonotype was seen many times. This sequence joins TRBV18 and TRBJ2-2; D is uncertain. The CDR3 runs to 13 residues. CDR1 and CDR2 (germline): KGHSH, LQKENI. With 1 base removed from V and 5 bases from J, the gap between germline ends came to 5 bases. The CDR3 DNA reads TGTGCCAGCTCACCACAAAGGACCGGGGAGCTGTTTTTT. The encoded protein is CASSPQRTGELFF.

This chain uses TRBV11-2 with TRBJ2-1; 7 bases fit TRBD2. V was pared by 4 bases and J by 5 bases, with 8 bases of the junction left unmatched. Germline assignment: CDR1 SGHAT and CDR2 FQNNGV. This CDR3 has 15 residues. The CDR3 loop reads CASSSPGTTHNEQFF. CDR3 DNA sequence: TGTGCCAGCAGCTCGCCCGGGACTACTCACAATGAGCAGTTCTTC.

Many counts were recorded for this clonotype. The chain combines TRBV12-3 or TRBV12-4 with TRBJ2-1; D is possibly TRBD1 (6 bases). The V and J ends lost 2 bases and 4 bases respectively, with 9 bases between them. The CDR3 consists of 14 residues. The CDR3 bases are TGTGCCAGCAGTTTACCCCAGGGGTACAATGAGCAGTTCTTC. The encoded protein is CASSLPQGYNEQFF.

The gene calls are TRBV25-1 and TRBJ1-4; possible D gene TRBD1, 5 bases. V was shortened by 1 base and J by 10 bases, with 7 bases between the two germline ends. CDR3 length equals 12 residues. The germline V gene encodes CDR1 MGHDK and CDR2 SYGVNS. The CDR3 loop is CASSESQGKLFF. The CDR3 DNA sequence: TGTGCCAGCAGTGAATCTCAGGGAAAACTGTTTTTT.

This clonotype was picked up many times. V and J are TRBV2 and TRBJ1-1; TRBD1 matches 8 bases. Per germline, CDR1 SNHLY and CDR2 FYNNEI. After removal of 4 bases from V and 2 bases from J, the junction contained 3 bases not matched to a gene. The CDR3 has 14 amino acids. CDR3 loop: CASSGSGGNTEAFF. CDR3 sequence (DNA): TGTGCCAGCAGTGGGTCAGGGGGCAACACTGAAGCTTTCTTT.